A single sample gave rise to the 30 T cell receptor beta chains below, sequenced in a study of tumor-infiltrating lymphocytes in primary liver carcinoma. Making TCR beta cDNA involved approximately 510 ng total RNA and a constant-region primer. Three nested multiplex PCR rounds, a slightly modified ARM-PCR method, built the TCR beta libraries. With TRBV1-TRBV30 forward primers and a C-beta reverse primer, the first two PCR rounds were run for 9 to 10 cycles each. MiXCR, applied by TCRdb to the multiplex PCR reads, yields one record per CDR3 protein. Of over 95,000 distinct CDR3 sequences in the sample, over 55% were seen once. Joint extraction of RNA and DNA used roughly 20-33 mg of bulk tissue that was unsorted. Sequenced: liver tumor tissue from sampling region 5. Subset denoted: tumor region T5, tumor centre. The receptor source for this set is a woman aged 60-75 years with primary liver carcinoma and hepatitis B virus infection.

The chain links TRBV11-2 to TRBJ2-1; D possibly corresponds to TRBD2 (6 bases). There are 15 residues in the CDR3. From germline, CDR1 is SGHAT and CDR2 FQNNGV. V lost 10 bases and J lost 9, with 25 bases in between. CDR3 sequence reads: CAISLEGGSIGEQFF. The CDR3 DNA is TGTGCCATAAGCTTGGAGGGAGGAAGTATCGGTGAGCAGTTCTTC.

Worth noting for this clonotype: A much larger clone differs from this one at a single base, so this may be a read error. The chain has TRBV28 and TRBJ2-2; D is uncertain. The CDR3 totals 13 residues. Looked up from germline, CDR1 is MDHEN and CDR2 is SYDVKM. With 6 bases removed from V and 6 bases from J, the gap between germline ends came to 11 bases. The CDR3 is CASRLQWAGELFF. In DNA, the CDR3 is TGTGCCAGCAGGCTACAGTGGGCCGGGGAGCTGTTTTTT.

This chain joins TRBV10-1 and TRBJ2-7; D unclear. The germline V gene encodes CDR1 WNHNN and CDR2 SYGVQD (reference sequence). There are 12 residues in the CDR3. Trimming took off 0 bases at V and 12 bases at J, with 12 bases between the two ends. CDR3 sequence: CASSESGGLMYF. CDR3 DNA: TGCGCCAGCAGTGAGTCTGGTGGTCTTATGTACTTC.

This clonotype showed up just a few times. The chain uses TRBV6-6 and TRBJ1-2; D is possibly TRBD1 (6 bases). The CDR3 runs 14 residues. Per germline, CDR1 MNHNY and CDR2 SVGAGI (reference sequence). The CDR3, as DNA: TGTGTCAGTAGTTTGGGACACGAAAACTATGGCTACACCTTC. Translating gives CVSSLGHENYGYTF.

Comments on this clonotype: The germline gene is not matched at one end of the junction; a read error may be the cause. The gene calls are TRBV11-2 and TRBJ2-1; 7 bases match TRBD1. The CDR3 is made up of 17 amino acids. The germline gives CDR1 SGHAT, CDR2 FQNNGV. The CDR3 loop reads CASNLQPGQRFCNEQFF. CDR3 DNA sequence: TGTGCCAGCAACTTACAACCGGGACAGAGATTCTGCAATGAGCAGTTCTTC.

A few counts support this clonotype. Germline is not matched at one junction end, which may reflect a read error. This chain joins TRBV5-5 and TRBJ2-1, with D unclear. CDR1 SGHKS and CDR2 YYEKEE come from the germline V gene (reference sequence). The CDR3 has 16 amino acids. CDR3 residues: CTSSLDTQHNYNEQFF. CDR3 in DNA: TGTACCAGCAGCTTGGATACCCAACATAACTACAATGAGCAGTTCTTC.

On this clonotype: Possible read error: a much larger clone is one base away. The chain carries TRBV5-1 and TRBJ1-1; D possibly corresponds to TRBD1 (6 bases). CDR1 and CDR2 from the germline V gene are SGHRS and YFSETQ. The CDR3 has 17 residues. The CDR3 DNA reads as TGCGCCAGCAGCCCGGGGGGGGCGCAGCGGGTGAACATTGAAGCTTTCTTT. It translates to CASSPGGAQRVNIEAFF.

Regarding this clonotype: The CDR3 end shows no conserved phenylalanine or tryptophan, and so a read error is likely. This rearrangement joins TRBV29-1 to TRBJ2-2, with D unclear. From germline, CDR1 is SQVTM and CDR2 ANQGSEA. This CDR3 region has 14 residues. The CDR3 spells CSVGGGSDTGELFI. CDR3 DNA sequence: TGCAGCGTTGGAGGCGGATCCGACACCGGAGAGCTGTTTATT.

The gene calls are TRBV5-1 and TRBJ1-4, with no clear D. The CDR3 length is 14 residues. With 4 bases removed from V and 7 bases from J, the gap between germline ends came to 14 bases. Germline lookup yields CDR1 SGHRS and CDR2 YFSETQ. The CDR3 reads CASSVIGSSEKLFF. The CDR3, as DNA: TGCGCCAGCAGCGTGATAGGGAGCTCTGAAAAACTGTTTTTT.

This clonotype has a handful of counts. The germline gene is not matched at one end of the junction; a read error may be the cause. The rearrangement links TRBV4-1 to TRBJ2-2; D could derive from TRBD1 or TRBD2 (6 bases each). Looked up from germline, CDR1 is MGHRA and CDR2 is YSYEKL. This CDR3 has 15 residues. CDR3 nucleotides: TGCGCCAGCAGCCAAGTAGGGGGATCGGGCGGGGAGCTGTCTTTT. Its protein product is CASSQVGGSGGELSF.

As concerns this clonotype: A much bigger clone sits one base away, suggesting this may be a read error. The CDR3 loop reads CAWSRGIGTEVFF. The CDR3 DNA sequence: TGTGCCTGGAGTCGGGGGATCGGCACTGAAGTTTTCTTT. The chain uses TRBV30 and TRBJ1-1, with TRBD1 as a possible D gene (5 bases). The germline V gene encodes CDR1 GTSNPN and CDR2 SVGIG (reference sequence). The CDR3 loop spans 13 amino acids.

The rearrangement joins TRBV11-3 to TRBJ2-3; possibly TRBD2 for D (5 bases). V dropped 10 bases and J dropped 0 bases, with 14 bases sitting between them. CDR3 length: 14 amino acids. Per germline, CDR1 SGHNT and CDR2 YENEEA. The CDR3 nucleotides are TGTGCCATCAGATCCAGGACTAGCACAGATACGCAGTATTTT. This gives the protein CAIRSRTSTDTQYF. The whole variable domain, remainder taken from reference TRBV11-3 and TRBJ2-3, is EAGVVQSPRYKIIEKKQPVAFWCNPISGHNTLYWYLQNLGQGPELLIRYENEEAVDDSQLPKDRFSAERLKGVDSTLKIQPAELGDSAVYLCAIRSRTSTDTQYFGPGTRLTVL.

The chain joins TRBV11-2 to TRBJ2-1; D call uncertain. In germline, CDR1 is SGHAT, CDR2 FQNNGV. V shed 6 bases and J shed 6 bases, with 21 bases lying between them. This CDR3 contains 16 residues. The CDR3 region has the DNA TGTGCCAGCAGTCCCGTTCGGGCTAGTGGTTGCAATGAGCAGTTCTTC. Its protein is CASSPVRASGCNEQFF. Full variable domain (missing parts from reference TRBV11-2 and TRBJ2-1): EAGVAQSPRYKIIEKRQSVAFWCNPISGHATLYWYQQILGQGPKLLIQFQNNGVVDDSQLPKDRFSAERLKGVDSTLKIQPAKLEDSAVYLCASSPVRASGCNEQFFGPGTRLTVL.

This clonotype was picked up many times. The rearrangement links TRBV6-5 to TRBJ2-3; 7 bases line up with TRBD2. The CDR3 loop spans 15 amino acids. Germline loops: CDR1 MNHEY, CDR2 SVGAGI. Trimming took 2 bases from V and 2 from J; bases not matched to a gene: 4. The DNA of the CDR3 is TGTGCCAGCAGTTACCGAGCGGGGACCACAGATACGCAGTATTTT. This gives the protein CASSYRAGTTDTQYF.

On this clonotype: One junction end does not reproduce the germline sequence, and a read error may be involved. The V gene is TRBV14, the J gene TRBJ1-5, with a possible D match to TRBD1 (6 bases). The CDR3 has 16 amino acids. Germline lookup yields CDR1 SGHDN and CDR2 FVKESK. This CDR3 reads CASSQVKGVSNQPHHF. The CDR3 DNA sequence: TGTGCCAGCAGCCAAGTCAAGGGGGTTAGCAATCAGCCCCATCATTTT.

The V call is TRBV28, the J call TRBJ2-1, with D perhaps matching TRBD1 or TRBD2 (6 bases each). The length of the CDR3 is 18 residues. Deletions cut 3 bases from V and 0 bases from J, with 18 bases between. Looked up from germline, CDR1 is MDHEN and CDR2 is SYDVKM. In DNA, the CDR3 is TGTGCCAGCAGTTTGTCTAGGGGGGCGAGGAGCTCCTACAATGAGCAGTTCTTC. Amino acids: CASSLSRGARSSYNEQFF.

This clonotype was observed once. The chain couples TRBV11-2 to TRBJ1-1; D is perhaps TRBD1 (6 bases). Trimming cost V 6 bases and J 13 bases, with 27 bases left between them. The V gene's germline CDR1 is SGHAT and CDR2 FQNNGV. CDR3 length: 15 residues. CDR3 sequence reads: CASSLSRLMGAEVFF. The CDR3, as DNA: TGTGCCAGCAGTCTATCCCGGTTGATGGGGGCTGAGGTTTTCTTT.

Details on this clonotype: Possible read error: a much larger clone is one base away. V gene TRBV30 combines with J gene TRBJ2-2, with D unresolved. There are 15 residues in the CDR3. Trimming took 4 bases from V and 6 from J, leaving 18 bases between them. Germline V gene data show CDR1 as GTSNPN and CDR2 as SVGIG (reference sequence). The CDR3 DNA is TGTGCCTGGAACATAGCCCAGTTACTGGCCGGGGAGCTGTTTTTT. Its translation is CAWNIAQLLAGELFF.

V gene TRBV5-5 combines with J gene TRBJ2-1, with D perhaps being TRBD1 or TRBD2 (6 bases each). The CDR3 contains 14 residues. Germline V lookup: CDR1 SGHKS, CDR2 YYEKEE (reference sequence). Trimming shortened V by 7 bases and J by 9 bases, and 20 bases separated the two germline ends. The CDR3: CASGRTRRDIEQFF. CDR3 DNA: TGTGCCAGCGGACGGACCAGGAGGGACATTGAGCAGTTCTTC. Full variable domain (remainder filled in from reference TRBV5-5 and TRBJ2-1): DAGVTQSPTHLIKTRGQQVTLRCSPISGHKSVSWYQQVLGQGPQFIFQYYEKEERGRGNFPDRFSARQFPNYSSELNVNALLLGDSALYLCASGRTRRDIEQFFGPGTRLTVL.

This clonotype was seen more than once but under ten times. The junction departs from the called germline gene at one end, perhaps through a read error. J is TRBJ2-1 and V is TRBV11-3, with D perhaps TRBD2 (6 bases). The CDR3 is made up of 15 amino acids. CDR1 is SGHNT, CDR2 YENEEA, per germline. The chain's CDR3 is CVSSLNGSPGNEQFF. Here the CDR3 DNA reads TGTGTCAGCAGCCTTAACGGGAGCCCCGGCAATGAGCAGTTCTTC.

Of note for this clonotype: Given the absence of the conserved phenylalanine or tryptophan at the CDR3 end, a read error is likely. J is TRBJ2-2 and V is TRBV6-1; 8 positions match TRBD1. Germline assignment: CDR1 MNHNS and CDR2 SASEGT. There are 14 residues in the CDR3. In DNA, the CDR3 is TGTACCAGCAGTACAGGGGGTAGCACCAGGGAGCTGTTTTAT. It yields the protein CTSSTGGSTRELFY.

Concerning this clonotype: The conserved final phenylalanine or tryptophan is absent from the CDR3, which likely points to a read error. V gene TRBV12-3 or TRBV12-4 combines with J gene TRBJ2-1; D is undetermined. The CDR3 has 14 amino acids. V gave up 5 bases and J gave up 0 bases, with 8 bases separating them. The CDR3 nucleotides read TGTGCCAGCAGTCTTAGTGGCTCCTACAATGAGCAGTTCTTA. It encodes CASSLSGSYNEQFL.

CDR3 DNA: TGTGCCATCGGTCAAACCACGACTAGTGTGGTTCGCCAGCAGTTCTTC. As protein: CAIGQTTTSVVRQQFF. The rearrangement joins TRBV12-3 or TRBV12-4 to TRBJ2-1, with D possibly matching TRBD2 (6 bases). Trimming stripped 10 bases from V and 11 bases from J, with 30 bases between. The CDR3 totals 16 residues.

Details on this clonotype: A junction boundary mismatches the germline segment, possibly from a read error. This chain joins TRBV28 and TRBJ2-1, with TRBD1 identical over 10 bases. The CDR3 is 16 residues long. Germline V gene sequence: CDR1 MDHEN, CDR2 SYDVKM. The CDR3 DNA sequence: TGTGCCAGCAGTCCACCGGGACAGGGGAGATACAATGAGCTGTTCTTC. It translates to CASSPPGQGRYNELFF.

The chain combines TRBV10-2 with TRBJ2-7; 7 positions agree with TRBD2. Germline CDR1 WSHSY, CDR2 SAAADI. This CDR3 comprises 13 residues. J was trimmed by 6 bases and V by 9 bases; bases with no gene match: 11. The CDR3 sequence: CASREAGKREQYF. The CDR3 DNA sequence: TGCGCCAGTAGAGAAGCGGGAAAGCGCGAGCAGTACTTC.

This clonotype was detected only once. At one end the junction does not follow the germline gene, possibly because of a read error. This rearrangement joins TRBV24-1 to TRBJ2-3, with TRBD1 as a possible D gene (6 bases). The CDR3 covers 16 residues. Germline values: CDR1 KGHDR, CDR2 SFDVKD. This CDR3 reads CASSDTTGFSTDTQYF. The CDR3 coding sequence is TGTGCCTCCAGTGATACTACAGGGTTTAGCACAGATACGCAGTATTTT.

The chain combines TRBV5-1 with TRBJ2-3; possibly TRBD2 for D (5 bases). Deletions cut 2 bases from V and 3 bases from J, with 13 bases between. Germline lookup yields CDR1 SGHRS and CDR2 YFSETQ. The CDR3 sequence is 15 residues long. The CDR3 here is CASSLSTNGTDTQYF. DNA for the CDR3: TGCGCCAGCAGCTTATCGACTAATGGGACAGATACGCAGTATTTT.

To note about this clonotype: At one end the junction does not follow the germline gene, possibly because of a read error. CDR3 residues: CASSPQTGQAIFYEQHF. The CDR3 DNA reads TGTGCTAGCAGCCCCCAGACGGGACAGGCGATATTCTACGAGCAGCACTTC. The gene calls are TRBV4-2 and TRBJ2-7; 8 nucleotides align to TRBD1. The CDR3 length is 17 residues. Germline lookup yields CDR1 LGHNA and CDR2 YNFKEQ.

This clonotype was detected many times. The chain has TRBV6-6 and TRBJ1-1; no reliable D call. The germline gives CDR1 MNHNY, CDR2 SVGAGI (reference sequence). The CDR3 covers 14 residues. The V and J ends lost 2 bases and 0 bases respectively, with 7 bases between them. CDR3 amino acids: CASSYGPLNTEAFF. The CDR3 nucleotides read TGTGCCAGCAGTTACGGACCACTGAACACTGAAGCTTTCTTT.

As to this clonotype: At one boundary the junction diverges from the germline segment, which might be a read error. The chain has TRBV11-2 and TRBJ2-4, with TRBD1 identical over 11 bases. The CDR3 has 16 residues. Germline-derived CDR1 and CDR2 are SGHAT and FQNNGV. The CDR3 spells CASSFSGLRTGGVSCF. In DNA form, the CDR3 reads TGTGCCAGCAGTTTTAGCGGCCTCAGGACAGGGGGCGTCTCGTGCTTC.